The 11 T cell receptor beta chains given below trace back to one sample, sequenced in a study of shared clonotypes between healthy human individuals. Clones were sequenced by immunoSEQ multiplex PCR, and TCRdb holds only the in-frame ones, with some missing. The data show over a million clones, with 98% seen just once and about 0.35% held by the top ten. Sample: naive CD4+ T cells sorted from blood. Subset here: CD45RA+ positively selected. The receptors were gathered from a man aged 25 to 40 in good health.

This clone came up once. The J gene is TRBJ2-2, the V gene TRBV29-1; 8 bases are a match to TRBD1. The CDR3 has 14 residues. Germline CDR1 and CDR2: SQVTM and ANQGSEA. The V segment lost 5 bases and the J segment 1 base; nucleotides outside the gene matches: 3. CDR3 nucleotides: TGCAGCGTTTTAGGGACAGGGAACACCGGGGAGCTGTTTTTT. Amino acid sequence: CSVLGTGNTGELFF.

The rearrangement joins TRBV7-3 to TRBJ2-2, with a weak D call TRBD2 (5 bases). V was clipped by 3 bases and J by 7 bases, with 6 bases between them. The CDR3 consists of 12 residues. Germline CDR1 reads SGHTA; CDR2 reads FQGTGA. DNA of the CDR3: TGTGCCAGCAGCTTCGGGAACGGGGAGCTGTTTTTT. Protein: CASSFGNGELFF. The complete variable domain, with remaining parts taken from reference TRBV7-3 and TRBJ2-2, reads GAGVSQTPSNKVTEKGKYVELRCDPISGHTALYWYRQSLGQGPEFLIYFQGTGAADDSGLPNDRFFAVRPEGSVSTLKIQRTERGDSAVYLCASSFGNGELFFGEGSRLTVL.

This chain uses TRBV29-1 with TRBJ2-7; 13 bases are shared with TRBD2. Germline lookup yields CDR1 SQVTM and CDR2 ANQGSEA. The CDR3 contains 15 residues. Trimming cost V 5 bases and J 5 bases; bases outside gene matches: 9. CDR3 bases: TGCAGCGTTATACTAGCGGGAGGGCCCAGGGACGAGCAGTACTTC. This gives the protein CSVILAGGPRDEQYF.

The chain carries TRBV18 and TRBJ1-1; the D gene is possibly TRBD1 (5 bases). Germline V CDR1 and CDR2: KGHSH, LQKENI. The CDR3 has 15 residues. V was trimmed by 1 base and J by 1 base, leaving 10 bases between them. CDR3 sequence reads: CASSPRAGQNTEAFF. The CDR3 nucleotides are TGTGCCAGCTCACCACGCGCAGGACAGAACACTGAAGCTTTCTTT.

As for this clone: The same CDR3 also results from other DNA sequences found in this sample. The rearrangement links TRBV28 to TRBJ2-7; D gene uncertain. The CDR3 covers 11 residues. V lost 2 bases to trimming and J lost 3 bases, with 2 bases between them. Germline V gene data show CDR1 as MDHEN and CDR2 as SYDVKM. In DNA, the CDR3 is TGTGCCAGCAGTTTACTCTACGAGCAGTACTTC. Protein product: CASSLLYEQYF.

In the case of this clone: Other DNA sequences in this sample translate to the same CDR3. Written as DNA, the CDR3 is TGTGCCAGCAGCTTTGGACTAGCGGGAGATACGCAGTATTTT. Translated, it gives CASSFGLAGDTQYF. The chain has TRBV7-9 and TRBJ2-3; 11 nucleotides align to TRBD2. The CDR3 is 14 residues long. Germline CDR1 is SEHNR and CDR2 is FQNEAQ (reference sequence). V shed 3 bases and J 5 bases; nucleotides not matched to a gene: 1.

This chain connects TRBV7-9 to TRBJ2-7; D not resolved. Trimming took 5 bases from V and 0 from J, leaving 14 bases between them. The CDR3 runs 15 residues. CDR1 is SEHNR and CDR2 is FQNEAQ in the germline V gene (reference sequence). CDR3 residues: CASSVTTAGSYEQYF. The CDR3 nucleotides are TGTGCCAGCAGCGTGACGACGGCTGGCTCCTACGAGCAGTACTTC.

The chain carries TRBV7-3 and TRBJ2-1, with TRBD1 matching over 7 bases. The trim removed 2 bases at V and 6 bases at J, leaving 7 bases unmatched. CDR3 size: 15 residues. Germline V gives CDR1 SGHTA, CDR2 FQGTGA. This CDR3 reads CASSLQGVWGNEQFF. As DNA, the CDR3 is TGTGCCAGCAGCTTACAGGGGGTTTGGGGCAATGAGCAGTTCTTC. Complete variable domain (other parts from reference TRBV7-3 and TRBJ2-1): GAGVSQTPSNKVTEKGKYVELRCDPISGHTALYWYRQSLGQGPEFLIYFQGTGAADDSGLPNDRFFAVRPEGSVSTLKIQRTERGDSAVYLCASSLQGVWGNEQFFGPGTRLTVL.

This clone was picked up one time. Other DNA variants within this sample encode the same CDR3. The V and J genes are TRBV19 and TRBJ1-5; TRBD1 aligns across 9 bases. Trimming at V came to 6 bases and at J to 6 bases, leaving 3 bases not matched to a gene. From germline, CDR1 is LNHDA and CDR2 SQIVND (reference sequence). This CDR3 comprises 13 residues. This chain's CDR3 is CASRDRGGQPQHF. The CDR3 DNA reads as TGTGCCAGTAGGGACAGGGGAGGTCAGCCCCAGCATTTT.

In its sample, this clone was seen once. The same CDR3 can be traced to other DNA sequences in this sample. The rearrangement joins TRBV7-2 to TRBJ2-1; D gene uncertain. Germline CDR1 is SGHTA and CDR2 is FQGNSA. The CDR3 has 12 amino acids. Between the trimmed V and J ends, which lost 1 base and 7 bases, there was a span of 5 bases. The CDR3 spells CASSLDRNEQFF. The CDR3 coding sequence is TGTGCCAGCAGCTTAGACCGGAATGAGCAGTTCTTC.

The genes are TRBV28 and TRBJ2-7, with 10 bases that match TRBD2. CDR3 length: 17 residues. Germline V gene lookup returns CDR1 MDHEN and CDR2 SYDVKM. The V and J ends lost 6 bases and 0 bases, in that order; junction bases with no gene match: 11. CDR3 DNA sequence: TGTGCCAGCAGCCCCGGGGTAGCGGGAGGCTACTCCTACGAGCAGTACTTC. Its protein product is CASSPGVAGGYSYEQYF. Full variable domain (outside the CDR3, taken from reference TRBV28 and TRBJ2-7): DVKVTQSSRYLVKRTGEKVFLECVQDMDHENMFWYRQDPGLGLRLIYFSYDVKMKEKGDIPEGYSVSREKKERFSLILESASTNQTSMYLCASSPGVAGGYSYEQYFGPGTRLTVT.